This record concerns one TCR beta chain sequence. Use of 60 Vbeta and 13 Jbeta primers characterized the PCR. The data were produced by immunoSEQ multiplex PCR, yet TCRdb's version contains in-frame clones alone and is incomplete. The sample holds around 180,000 clones, around 77% seen once. The data derive from a study of cytomegalovirus exposure and HLA in healthy donors. With 0 bases removed from V and 2 bases from J, the gap between germline ends came to 7 bases. The CDR3 sequence is 14 residues long. CDR1 is SGHDT, CDR2 YYEEEE, per germline. V and J are TRBV5-6 and TRBJ2-3, with D perhaps matching TRBD1 (5 bases). The sequencing sample was made of PBMCs. This sequence was found in a man aged 55-75 years in good health and CMV-seronegative. The CDR3 DNA follows: TGTGCCAGCAGCTTGGGGACACTCACAGATACGCAGTATTTT. Translated: CASSLGTLTDTQYF.